The TCR beta chain under discussion was sequenced for a study of cytomegalovirus exposure and HLA in healthy donors. Points from the study as a whole: Confirmation was obtained in vitro that a few CMV-associated chains are specific for CMV antigens. 87-base-pair reads could not separate some V segments, including TRBV6-2 and TRBV6-3.

The PCR ran on 60 Vbeta and 13 Jbeta primers. Only in-frame clones appear in the TCRdb table, and some are missing; sequencing was by immunoSEQ multiplex PCR. The sample lists some 160,000 clones; over 70% were seen once. The table lists this clone with a count of one. Its antigen is unknown. Germline V gives CDR1 MGHRA, CDR2 YSYEKL. After removal of 4 bases from V and 8 bases from J, the junction contained 8 bases not matched to a gene. CDR3 length: 15 amino acids. The chain is built from TRBV4-1 and TRBJ1-2; 12 bases match TRBD1. The TCR originated in a woman aged 25 to 45 in good health and CMV-seronegative. The sample was PBMCs. As DNA, the CDR3 is TGCGCCAGCAGCCCCCCGGGACAGGGGGCGATGGGCTACACCTTC. This sequence encodes CASSPPGQGAMGYTF.